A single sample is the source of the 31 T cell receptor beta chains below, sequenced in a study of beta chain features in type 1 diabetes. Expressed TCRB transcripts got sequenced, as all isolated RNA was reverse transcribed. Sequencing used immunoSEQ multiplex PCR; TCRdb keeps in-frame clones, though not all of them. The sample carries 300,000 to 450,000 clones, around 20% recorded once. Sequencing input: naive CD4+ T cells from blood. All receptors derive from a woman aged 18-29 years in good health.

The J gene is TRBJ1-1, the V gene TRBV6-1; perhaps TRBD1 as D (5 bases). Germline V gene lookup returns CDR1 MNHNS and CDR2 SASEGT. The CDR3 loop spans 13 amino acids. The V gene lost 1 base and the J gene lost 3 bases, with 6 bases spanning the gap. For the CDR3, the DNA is TGTGCCAGCAGTGAAGGGGGGGACACTGAAGCTTTCTTT. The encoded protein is CASSEGGDTEAFF.

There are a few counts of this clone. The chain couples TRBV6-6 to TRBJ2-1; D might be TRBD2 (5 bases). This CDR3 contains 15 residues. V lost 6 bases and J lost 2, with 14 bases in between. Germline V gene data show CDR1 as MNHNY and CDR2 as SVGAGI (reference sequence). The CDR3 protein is CASRPGESTYNEQFF. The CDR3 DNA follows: TGTGCCAGCAGACCCGGGGAGAGTACCTACAATGAGCAGTTCTTC.

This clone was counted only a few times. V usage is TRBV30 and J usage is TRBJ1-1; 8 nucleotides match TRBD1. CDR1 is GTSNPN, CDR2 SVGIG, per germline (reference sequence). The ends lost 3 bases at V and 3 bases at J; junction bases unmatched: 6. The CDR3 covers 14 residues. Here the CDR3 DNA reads TGTGCCTGGAGCGCCGACAGGGGTTACACTGAAGCTTTCTTT. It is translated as CAWSADRGYTEAFF. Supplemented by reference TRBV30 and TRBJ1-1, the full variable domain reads SQTIHQWPATLVQPVGSPLSLECTVEGTSNPNLYWYRQAAGRGLQLLFYSVGIGQISSEVPQNLSASRPQDRQFILSSKKLLLSDSGFYLCAWSADRGYTEAFFGQGTRLTVV.

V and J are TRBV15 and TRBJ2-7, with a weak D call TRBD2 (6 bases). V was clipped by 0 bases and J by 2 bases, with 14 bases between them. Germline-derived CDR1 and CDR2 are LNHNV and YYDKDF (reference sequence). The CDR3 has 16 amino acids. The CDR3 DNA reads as TGTGCCACCAGCAGAGATCCGATCGGGGGAACCTACGAGCAGTACTTC. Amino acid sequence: CATSRDPIGGTYEQYF.

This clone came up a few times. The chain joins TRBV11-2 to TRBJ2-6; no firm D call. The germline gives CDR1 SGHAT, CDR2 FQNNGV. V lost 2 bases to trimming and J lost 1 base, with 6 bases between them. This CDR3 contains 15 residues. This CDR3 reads CASSLFRSGANVLTF. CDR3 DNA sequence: TGTGCCAGCAGCTTATTCAGATCTGGGGCCAACGTCCTGACTTTC.

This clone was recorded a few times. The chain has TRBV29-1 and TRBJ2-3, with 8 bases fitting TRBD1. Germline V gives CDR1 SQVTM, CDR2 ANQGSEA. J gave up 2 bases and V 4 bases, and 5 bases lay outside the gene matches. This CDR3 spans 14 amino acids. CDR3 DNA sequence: TGCAGCGTTGCCCAGGGGGCAACCACAGATACGCAGTATTTT. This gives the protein CSVAQGATTDTQYF.

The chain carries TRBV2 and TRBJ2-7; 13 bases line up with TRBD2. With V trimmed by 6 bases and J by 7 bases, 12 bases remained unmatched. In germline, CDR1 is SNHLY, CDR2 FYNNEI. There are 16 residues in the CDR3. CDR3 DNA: TGTGCCAGCAGACCCGGACTAGCGGGGGCCCGGGGGGAGCAGTACTTC. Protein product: CASRPGLAGARGEQYF.

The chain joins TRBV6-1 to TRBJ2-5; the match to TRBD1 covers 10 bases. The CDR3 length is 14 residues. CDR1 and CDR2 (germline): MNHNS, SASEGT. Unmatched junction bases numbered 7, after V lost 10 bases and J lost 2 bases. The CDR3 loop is CATETGGLQETQYF. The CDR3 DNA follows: TGTGCCACTGAGACAGGGGGCCTTCAAGAGACCCAGTACTTC.

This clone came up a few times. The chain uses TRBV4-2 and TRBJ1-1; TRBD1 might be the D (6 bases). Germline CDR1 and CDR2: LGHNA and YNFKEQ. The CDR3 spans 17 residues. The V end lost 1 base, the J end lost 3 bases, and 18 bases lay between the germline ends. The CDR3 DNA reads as TGTGCCAGCAGCCAAGTCGGGACACTGGAACACCACACTGAAGCTTTCTTT. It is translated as CASSQVGTLEHHTEAFF.

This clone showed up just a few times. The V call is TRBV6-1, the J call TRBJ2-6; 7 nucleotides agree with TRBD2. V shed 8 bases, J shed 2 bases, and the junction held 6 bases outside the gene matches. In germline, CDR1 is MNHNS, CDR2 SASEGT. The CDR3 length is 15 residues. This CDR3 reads CASLGGSAGANVLTF. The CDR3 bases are TGTGCCAGCTTGGGAGGGTCGGCTGGGGCCAACGTCCTGACTTTC.

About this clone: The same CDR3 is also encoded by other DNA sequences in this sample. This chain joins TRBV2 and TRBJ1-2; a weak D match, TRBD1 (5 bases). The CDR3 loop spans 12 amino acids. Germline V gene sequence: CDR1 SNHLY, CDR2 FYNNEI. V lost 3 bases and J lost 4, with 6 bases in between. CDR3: CASSEGGYGYTF. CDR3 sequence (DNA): TGTGCCAGCAGTGAGGGGGGCTATGGCTACACCTTC.

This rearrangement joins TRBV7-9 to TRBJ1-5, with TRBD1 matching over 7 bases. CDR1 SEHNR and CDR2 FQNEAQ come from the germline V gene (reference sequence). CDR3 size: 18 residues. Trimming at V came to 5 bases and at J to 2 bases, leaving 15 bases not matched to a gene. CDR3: CASSPGSGGHFGNQPQHF. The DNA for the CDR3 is TGTGCCAGCAGCCCCGGCTCAGGGGGGCATTTCGGCAATCAGCCCCAGCATTTT.

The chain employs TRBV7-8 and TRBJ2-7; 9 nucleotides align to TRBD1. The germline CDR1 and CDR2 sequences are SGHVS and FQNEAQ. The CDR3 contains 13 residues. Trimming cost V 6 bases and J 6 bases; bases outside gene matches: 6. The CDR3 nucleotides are TGTGCCAGCAGACCACGACAGGGGGGCGAGCAGTACTTC. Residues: CASRPRQGGEQYF.

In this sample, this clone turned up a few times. The CDR3 DNA sequence: TGTGCCAGCAGCGTAGGAGGCAGCATCCCAGAGACCCAGTACTTC. It yields the protein CASSVGGSIPETQYF. This sequence joins TRBV9 and TRBJ2-5; D is undetermined. Germline V lookup: CDR1 SGDLS, CDR2 YYNGEE. The CDR3 sequence is 15 residues long. Between the trimmed V and J ends, which lost 0 bases and 4 bases, there was a span of 13 bases.

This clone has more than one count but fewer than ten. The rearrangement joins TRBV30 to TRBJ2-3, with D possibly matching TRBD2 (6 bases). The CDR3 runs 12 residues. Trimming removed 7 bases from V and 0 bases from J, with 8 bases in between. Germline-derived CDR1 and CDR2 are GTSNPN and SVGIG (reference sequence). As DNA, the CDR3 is TGTGCCTTGGGACTTAGCACAGATACGCAGTATTTT. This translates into CALGLSTDTQYF.

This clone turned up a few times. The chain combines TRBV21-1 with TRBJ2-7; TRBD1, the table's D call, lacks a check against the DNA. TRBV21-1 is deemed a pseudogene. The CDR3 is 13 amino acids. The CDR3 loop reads CASSLGAELEQYF. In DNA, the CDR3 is TGTGCCAGCAGCTTAGGGGCGGAGCTCGAGCAGTACTTC.

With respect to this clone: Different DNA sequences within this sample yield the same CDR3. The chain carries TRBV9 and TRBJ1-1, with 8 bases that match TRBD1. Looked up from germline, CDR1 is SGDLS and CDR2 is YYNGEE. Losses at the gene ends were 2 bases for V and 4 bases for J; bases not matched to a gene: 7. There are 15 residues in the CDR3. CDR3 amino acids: CASSVSDRGGTEAFF. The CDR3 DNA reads TGTGCCAGCAGCGTTTCAGACAGGGGAGGCACTGAAGCTTTCTTT.

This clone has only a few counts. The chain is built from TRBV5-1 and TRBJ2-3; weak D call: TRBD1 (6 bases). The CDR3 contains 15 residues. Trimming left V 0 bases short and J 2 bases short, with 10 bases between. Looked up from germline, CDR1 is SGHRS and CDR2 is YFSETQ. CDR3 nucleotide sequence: TGCGCCAGCAGCTTGGCCCGGGACAACACAGATACGCAGTATTTT. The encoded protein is CASSLARDNTDTQYF.

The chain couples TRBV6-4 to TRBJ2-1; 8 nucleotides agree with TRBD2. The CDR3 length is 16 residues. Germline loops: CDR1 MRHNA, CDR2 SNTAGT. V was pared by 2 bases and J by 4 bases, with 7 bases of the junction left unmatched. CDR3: CASSDTAGGTYNEQFF. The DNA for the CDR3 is TGTGCCAGCAGTGACACGGCGGGGGGAACGTACAATGAGCAGTTCTTC.

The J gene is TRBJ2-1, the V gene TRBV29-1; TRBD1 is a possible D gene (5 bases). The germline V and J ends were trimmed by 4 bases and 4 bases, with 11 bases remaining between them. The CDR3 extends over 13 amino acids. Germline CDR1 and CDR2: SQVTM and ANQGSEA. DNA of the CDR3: TGCAGCGTTGGTCCTGGGGCATACAATGAGCAGTTCTTC. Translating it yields CSVGPGAYNEQFF.

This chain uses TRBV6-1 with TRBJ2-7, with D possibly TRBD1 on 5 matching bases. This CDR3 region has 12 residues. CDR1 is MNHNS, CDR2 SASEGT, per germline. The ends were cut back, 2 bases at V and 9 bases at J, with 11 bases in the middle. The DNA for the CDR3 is TGTGCCAGCAGTGAAATAGGGGATCGGCAGTACTTC. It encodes CASSEIGDRQYF.

CDR3 region: CASRPGTSGAKNIQYF. As DNA, the CDR3 is TGTGCCAGCAGACCCGGGACTAGCGGGGCGAAAAACATTCAGTACTTC. The genes are TRBV2 and TRBJ2-4; 13 nucleotides agree with TRBD2. In germline, CDR1 is SNHLY, CDR2 FYNNEI. The trim removed 6 bases at V and 4 bases at J, leaving 6 bases unmatched. This CDR3 contains 16 residues.

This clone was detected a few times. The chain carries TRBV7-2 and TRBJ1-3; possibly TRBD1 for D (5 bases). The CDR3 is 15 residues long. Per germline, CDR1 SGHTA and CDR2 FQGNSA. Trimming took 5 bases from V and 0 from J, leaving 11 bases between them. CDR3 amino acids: CASSKGHDSGNTIYF. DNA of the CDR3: TGTGCCAGCAGCAAAGGACATGACTCTGGAAACACCATATATTTT. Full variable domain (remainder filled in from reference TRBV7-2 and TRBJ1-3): GAGVSQSPSNKVTEKGKDVELRCDPISGHTALYWYRQSLGQGLEFLIYFQGNSAPDKSGLPSDRFSAERTGGSVSTLTIQRTQQEDSAVYLCASSKGHDSGNTIYFGEGSWLTVV.

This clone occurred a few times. The CDR3 DNA sequence: TGTGCCACCAGCAGAGGTAGCGACAGGGGCTACACCTTC. It is translated as CATSRGSDRGYTF. The chain couples TRBV15 to TRBJ1-2, with D tentatively TRBD1 (6 bases). The ends were cut back, 1 base at V and 8 bases at J, with 11 bases in the middle. Looked up from germline, CDR1 is LNHNV and CDR2 is YYDKDF (reference sequence). This CDR3 has 13 amino acids. Based on the CDR3 plus reference TRBV15 and TRBJ1-2, the full variable domain is DAMVIQNPRYQVTQFGKPVTLSCSQTLNHNVMYWYQQKSSQAPKLLFHYYDKDFNNEADTPDNFQSRRPNTSFCFLDIRSPGLGDTAMYLCATSRGSDRGYTFGSGTRLTVV.

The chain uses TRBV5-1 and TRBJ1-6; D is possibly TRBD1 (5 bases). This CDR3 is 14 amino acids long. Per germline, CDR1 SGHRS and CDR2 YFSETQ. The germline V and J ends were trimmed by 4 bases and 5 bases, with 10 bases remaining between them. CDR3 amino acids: CASSLDIDNSPLHF. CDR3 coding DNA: TGCGCCAGCAGCCTGGACATCGATAATTCACCCCTCCACTTT.

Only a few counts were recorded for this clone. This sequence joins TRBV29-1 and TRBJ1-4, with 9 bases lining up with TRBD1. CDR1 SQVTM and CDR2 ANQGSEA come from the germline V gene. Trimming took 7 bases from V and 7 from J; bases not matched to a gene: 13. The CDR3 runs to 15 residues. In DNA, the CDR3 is TGCAGCGCCGCTCTGACGGGACAGGGAGGTGAAAAACTGTTTTTT. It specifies CSAALTGQGGEKLFF.

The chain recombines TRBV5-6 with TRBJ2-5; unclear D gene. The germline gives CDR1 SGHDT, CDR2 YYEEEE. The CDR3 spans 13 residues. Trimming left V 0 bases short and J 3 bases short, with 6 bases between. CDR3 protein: CASSLGREETQYF. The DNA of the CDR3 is TGTGCCAGCAGCTTGGGCCGGGAAGAGACCCAGTACTTC. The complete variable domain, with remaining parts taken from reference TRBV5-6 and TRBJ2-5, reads DAGVTQSPTHLIKTRGQQVTLRCSPKSGHDTVSWYQQALGQGPQFIFQYYEEEERQRGNFPDRFSGHQFPNYSSELNVNALLLGDSALYLCASSLGREETQYFGPGTRLLVL.

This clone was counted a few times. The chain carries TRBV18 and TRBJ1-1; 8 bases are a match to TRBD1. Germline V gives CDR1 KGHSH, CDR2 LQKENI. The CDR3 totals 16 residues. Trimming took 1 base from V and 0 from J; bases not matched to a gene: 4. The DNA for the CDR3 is TGTGCCAGCTCACCACAGACAGGGGATCTGAACACTGAAGCTTTCTTT. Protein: CASSPQTGDLNTEAFF.

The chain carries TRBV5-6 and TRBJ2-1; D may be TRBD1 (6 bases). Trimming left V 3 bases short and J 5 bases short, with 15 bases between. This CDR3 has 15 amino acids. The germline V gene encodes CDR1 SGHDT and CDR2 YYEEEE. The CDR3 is CASSYLDRWDNEQFF. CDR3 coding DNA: TGTGCCAGCAGCTATTTAGACAGGTGGGACAATGAGCAGTTCTTC.

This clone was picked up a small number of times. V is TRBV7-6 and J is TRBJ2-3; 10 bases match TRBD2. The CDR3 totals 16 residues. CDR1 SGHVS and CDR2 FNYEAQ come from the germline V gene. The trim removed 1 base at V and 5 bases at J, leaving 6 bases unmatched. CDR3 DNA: TGTGCCAGCAGCTTAGAGGCTAGCGGGAGTGGAGATACGCAGTATTTT. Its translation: CASSLEASGSGDTQYF.

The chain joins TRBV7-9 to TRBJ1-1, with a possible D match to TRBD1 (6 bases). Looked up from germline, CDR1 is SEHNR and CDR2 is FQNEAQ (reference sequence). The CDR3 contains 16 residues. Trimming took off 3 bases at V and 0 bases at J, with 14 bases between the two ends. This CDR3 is CASSLTRGSVNTEAFF. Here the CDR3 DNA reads TGTGCCAGCAGCTTGACCAGGGGTTCGGTGAACACTGAAGCTTTCTTT.